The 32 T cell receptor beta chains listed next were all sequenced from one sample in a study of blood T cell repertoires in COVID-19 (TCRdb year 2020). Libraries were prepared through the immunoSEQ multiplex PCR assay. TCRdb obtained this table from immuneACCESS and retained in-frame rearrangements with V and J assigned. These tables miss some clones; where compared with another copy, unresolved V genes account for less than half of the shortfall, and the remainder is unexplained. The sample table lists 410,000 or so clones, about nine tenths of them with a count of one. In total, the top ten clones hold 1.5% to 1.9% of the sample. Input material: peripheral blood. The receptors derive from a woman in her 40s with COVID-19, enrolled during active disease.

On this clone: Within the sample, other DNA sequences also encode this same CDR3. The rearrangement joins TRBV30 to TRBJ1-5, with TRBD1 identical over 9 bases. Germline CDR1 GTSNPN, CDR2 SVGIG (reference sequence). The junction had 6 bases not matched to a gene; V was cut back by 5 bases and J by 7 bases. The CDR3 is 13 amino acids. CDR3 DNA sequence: TGTGCCTGGGGTGACAGGGGGAACCAGCCCCAGCATTTT. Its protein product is CAWGDRGNQPQHF.

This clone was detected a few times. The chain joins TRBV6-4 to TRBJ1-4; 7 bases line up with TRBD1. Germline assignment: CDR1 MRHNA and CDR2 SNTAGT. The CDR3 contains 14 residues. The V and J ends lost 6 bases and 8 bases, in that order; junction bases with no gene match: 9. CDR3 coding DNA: TGTGCCAGCAGCCTCGAGGGGGCGCGGGAAAAACTGTTTTTT. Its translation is CASSLEGAREKLFF.

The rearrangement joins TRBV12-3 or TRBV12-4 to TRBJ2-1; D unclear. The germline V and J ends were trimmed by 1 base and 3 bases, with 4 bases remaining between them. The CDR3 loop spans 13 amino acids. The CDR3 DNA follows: TGTGCCAGCAGTTTAGGACTCTACAATGAGCAGTTCTTC. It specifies CASSLGLYNEQFF.

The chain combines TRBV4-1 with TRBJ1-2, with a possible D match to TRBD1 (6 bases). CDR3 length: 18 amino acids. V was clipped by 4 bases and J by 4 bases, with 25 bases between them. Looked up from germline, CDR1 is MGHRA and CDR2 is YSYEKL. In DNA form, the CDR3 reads TGCGCCAGCAGCCTGGGCCCCCCCGCTCAGGGGCGAGTCTATGGCTACACCTTC. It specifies CASSLGPPAQGRVYGYTF.

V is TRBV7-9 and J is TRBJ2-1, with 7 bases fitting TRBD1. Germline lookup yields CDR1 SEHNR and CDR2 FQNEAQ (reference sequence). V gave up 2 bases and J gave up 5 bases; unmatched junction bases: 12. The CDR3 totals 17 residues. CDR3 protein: CASSLRLGGQRNNEQFF. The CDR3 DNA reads TGTGCCAGCAGCTTAAGATTAGGGGGACAGCGGAACAATGAGCAGTTCTTC.

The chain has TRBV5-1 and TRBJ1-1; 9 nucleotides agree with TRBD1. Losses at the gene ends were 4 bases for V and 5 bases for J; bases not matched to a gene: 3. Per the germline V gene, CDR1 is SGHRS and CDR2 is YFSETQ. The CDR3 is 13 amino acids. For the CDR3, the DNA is TGCGCCAGCAGCCAGACAGGGGGTACTGAAGCTTTCTTT. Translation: CASSQTGGTEAFF.

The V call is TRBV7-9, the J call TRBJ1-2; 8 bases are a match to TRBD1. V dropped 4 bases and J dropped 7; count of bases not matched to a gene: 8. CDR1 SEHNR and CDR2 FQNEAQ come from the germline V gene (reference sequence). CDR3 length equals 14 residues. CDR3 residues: CASSSRTGRGGYTF. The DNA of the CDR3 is TGTGCCAGCAGCTCTCGGACAGGGCGGGGTGGCTACACCTTC.

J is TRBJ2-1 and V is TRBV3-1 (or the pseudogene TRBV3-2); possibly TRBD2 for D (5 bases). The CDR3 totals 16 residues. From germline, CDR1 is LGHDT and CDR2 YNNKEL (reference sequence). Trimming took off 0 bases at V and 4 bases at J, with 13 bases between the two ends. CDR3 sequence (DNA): TGTGCCAGCAGCCAAGAGACGGGATGGGTATACAATGAGCAGTTCTTC. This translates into CASSQETGWVYNEQFF.

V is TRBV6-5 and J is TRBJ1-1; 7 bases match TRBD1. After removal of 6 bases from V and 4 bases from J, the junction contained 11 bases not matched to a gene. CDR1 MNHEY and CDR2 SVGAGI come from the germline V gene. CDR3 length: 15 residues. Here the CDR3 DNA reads TGTGCCAGCAGCAAAGAAGGGGGCCGAGGCACTGAAGCTTTCTTT. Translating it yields CASSKEGGRGTEAFF.

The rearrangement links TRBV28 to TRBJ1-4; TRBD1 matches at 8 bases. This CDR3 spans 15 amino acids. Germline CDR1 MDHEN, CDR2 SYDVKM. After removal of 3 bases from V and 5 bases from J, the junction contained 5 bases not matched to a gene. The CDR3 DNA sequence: TGTGCCAGCAGTTTGCCGGGACAGGTCAATGAAAAACTGTTTTTT. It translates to CASSLPGQVNEKLFF.

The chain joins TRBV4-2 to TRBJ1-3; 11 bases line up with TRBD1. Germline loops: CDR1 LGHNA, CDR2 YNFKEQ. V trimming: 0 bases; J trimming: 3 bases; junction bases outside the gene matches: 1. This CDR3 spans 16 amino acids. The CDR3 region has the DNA TGTGCCAGCAGCCAAGAGGGACAGGGGGATGGAAACACCATATATTTT. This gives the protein CASSQEGQGDGNTIYF.

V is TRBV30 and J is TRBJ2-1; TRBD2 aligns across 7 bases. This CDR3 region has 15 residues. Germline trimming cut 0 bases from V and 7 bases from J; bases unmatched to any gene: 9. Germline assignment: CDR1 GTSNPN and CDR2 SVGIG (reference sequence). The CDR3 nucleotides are TGTGCCTGGAGTGTAAGGCGGGAGTCGGGTAATGAGCAGTTCTTC. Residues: CAWSVRRESGNEQFF.

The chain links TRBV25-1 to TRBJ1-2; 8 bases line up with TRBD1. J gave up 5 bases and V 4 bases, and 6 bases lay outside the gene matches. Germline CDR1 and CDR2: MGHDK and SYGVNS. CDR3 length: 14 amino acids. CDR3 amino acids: CASSGLQGEYGYTF. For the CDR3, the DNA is TGTGCCAGCAGTGGATTACAGGGGGAATATGGCTACACCTTC.

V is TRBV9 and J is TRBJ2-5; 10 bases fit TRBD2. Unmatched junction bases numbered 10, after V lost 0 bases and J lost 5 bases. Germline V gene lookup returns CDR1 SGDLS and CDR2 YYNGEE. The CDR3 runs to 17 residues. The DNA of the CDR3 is TGTGCCAGCAGCGTAGACCCAAGCGGGGGGGCCTTGGAGACCCAGTACTTC. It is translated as CASSVDPSGGALETQYF.

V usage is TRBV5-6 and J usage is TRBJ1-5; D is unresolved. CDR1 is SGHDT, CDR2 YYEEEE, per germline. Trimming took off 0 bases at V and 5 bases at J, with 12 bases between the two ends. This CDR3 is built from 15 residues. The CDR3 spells CASSLGQAGDQPQHF. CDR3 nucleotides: TGTGCCAGCAGCTTGGGGCAGGCGGGAGATCAGCCCCAGCATTTT.

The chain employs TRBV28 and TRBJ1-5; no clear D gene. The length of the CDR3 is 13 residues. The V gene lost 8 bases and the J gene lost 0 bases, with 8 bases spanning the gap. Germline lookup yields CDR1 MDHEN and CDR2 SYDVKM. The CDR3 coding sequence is TGTGCCAGCTGGAGGGATAGCAATCAGCCCCAGCATTTT. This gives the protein CASWRDSNQPQHF.

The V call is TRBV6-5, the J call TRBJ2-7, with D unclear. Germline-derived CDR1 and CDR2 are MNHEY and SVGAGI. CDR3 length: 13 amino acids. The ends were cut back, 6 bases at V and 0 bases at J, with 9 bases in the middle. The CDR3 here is CASSRGPSYEQYF. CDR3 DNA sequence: TGTGCCAGCAGCCGCGGCCCCTCCTACGAGCAGTACTTC.

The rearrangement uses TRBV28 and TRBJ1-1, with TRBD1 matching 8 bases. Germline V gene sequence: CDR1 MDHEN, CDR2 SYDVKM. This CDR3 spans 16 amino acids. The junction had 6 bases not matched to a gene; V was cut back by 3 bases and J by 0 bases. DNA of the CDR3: TGTGCCAGCAGTTTCTCCGTGACAGGGGTGAACACTGAAGCTTTCTTT. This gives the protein CASSFSVTGVNTEAFF. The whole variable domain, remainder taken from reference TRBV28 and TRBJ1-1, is DVKVTQSSRYLVKRTGEKVFLECVQDMDHENMFWYRQDPGLGLRLIYFSYDVKMKEKGDIPEGYSVSREKKERFSLILESASTNQTSMYLCASSFSVTGVNTEAFFGQGTRLTVV.

The CDR3 nucleotides read TGTGCCAGCAGCTTAGACAGGGCCGGGGAGCTGTTTTTT. This gives the protein CASSLDRAGELFF. This rearrangement joins TRBV7-9 to TRBJ2-2; D might be TRBD1 (6 bases). The CDR3 extends over 13 amino acids. From germline, CDR1 is SEHNR and CDR2 FQNEAQ (reference sequence). The V gene lost 1 base and the J gene lost 6 bases, with 6 bases spanning the gap.

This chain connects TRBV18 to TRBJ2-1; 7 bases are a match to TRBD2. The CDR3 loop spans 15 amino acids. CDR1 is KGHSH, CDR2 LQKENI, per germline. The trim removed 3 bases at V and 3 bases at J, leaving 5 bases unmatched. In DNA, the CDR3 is TGTGCCAGCTCACCCGGTCCGGGAGGCTACAATGAGCAGTTCTTC. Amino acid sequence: CASSPGPGGYNEQFF.

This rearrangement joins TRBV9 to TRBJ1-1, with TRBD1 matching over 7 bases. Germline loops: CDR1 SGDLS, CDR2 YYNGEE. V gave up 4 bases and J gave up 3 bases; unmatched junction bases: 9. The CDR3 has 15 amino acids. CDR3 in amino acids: CASSPSPRGDTEAFF. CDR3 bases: TGTGCCAGCAGCCCTTCTCCCAGGGGGGACACTGAAGCTTTCTTT.

The chain's CDR3 is CASSLWGAFSYGYTF. The CDR3 DNA is TGTGCCAGCAGTTTATGGGGGGCTTTTAGCTATGGCTACACCTTC. The chain links TRBV28 to TRBJ1-2, with TRBD1 as a possible D gene (6 bases). Germline V gene sequence: CDR1 MDHEN, CDR2 SYDVKM. CDR3 length equals 15 residues. The V end was cut by 0 bases, the J end by 4 bases, with 12 bases between.

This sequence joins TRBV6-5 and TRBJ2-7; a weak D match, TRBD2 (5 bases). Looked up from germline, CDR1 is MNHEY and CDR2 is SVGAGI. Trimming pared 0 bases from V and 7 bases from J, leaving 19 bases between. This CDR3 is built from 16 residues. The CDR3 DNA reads TGTGCCAGCAGTTACTCGAGACTATCATTGACTTCGGAGCAGTACTTC. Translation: CASSYSRLSLTSEQYF.

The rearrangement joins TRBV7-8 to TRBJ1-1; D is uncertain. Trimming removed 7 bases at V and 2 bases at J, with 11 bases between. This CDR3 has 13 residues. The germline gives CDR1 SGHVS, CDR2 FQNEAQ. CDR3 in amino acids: CASTVSLNTEAFF. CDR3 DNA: TGTGCCAGCACGGTTAGCCTCAACACTGAAGCTTTCTTT.

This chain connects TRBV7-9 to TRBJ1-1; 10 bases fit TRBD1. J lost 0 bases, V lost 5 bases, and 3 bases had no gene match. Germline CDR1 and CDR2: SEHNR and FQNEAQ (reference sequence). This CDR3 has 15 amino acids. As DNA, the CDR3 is TGTGCCAGCAGCAGGGGACAGGGGTTGAACACTGAAGCTTTCTTT. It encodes CASSRGQGLNTEAFF.

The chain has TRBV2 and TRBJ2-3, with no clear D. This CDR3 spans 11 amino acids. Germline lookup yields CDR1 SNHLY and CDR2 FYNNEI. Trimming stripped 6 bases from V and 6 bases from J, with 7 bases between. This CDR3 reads CASRYADTQYF. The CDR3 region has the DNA TGTGCCAGCAGATACGCGGATACGCAGTATTTT.

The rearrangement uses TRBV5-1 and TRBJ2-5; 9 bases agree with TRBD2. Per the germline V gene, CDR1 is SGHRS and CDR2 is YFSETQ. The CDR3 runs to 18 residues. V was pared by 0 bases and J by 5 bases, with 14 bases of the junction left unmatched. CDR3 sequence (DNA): TGCGCCAGCAGCTTGGGGCTGGCGGGGCTAGCGGGACTCGAGACCCAGTACTTC. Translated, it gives CASSLGLAGLAGLETQYF.

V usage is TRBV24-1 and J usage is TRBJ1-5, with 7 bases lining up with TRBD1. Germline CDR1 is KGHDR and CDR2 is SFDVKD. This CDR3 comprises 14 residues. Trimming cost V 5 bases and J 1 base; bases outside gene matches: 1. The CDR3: CATSARGSNQPQHF. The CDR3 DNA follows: TGTGCCACCAGTGCCAGGGGGAGCAATCAGCCCCAGCATTTT.

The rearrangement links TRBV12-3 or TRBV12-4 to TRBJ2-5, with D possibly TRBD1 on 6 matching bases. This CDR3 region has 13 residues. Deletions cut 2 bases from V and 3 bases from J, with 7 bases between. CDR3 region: CASSLQGKETQYF. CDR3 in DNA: TGTGCCAGCAGTTTACAGGGGAAAGAGACCCAGTACTTC.

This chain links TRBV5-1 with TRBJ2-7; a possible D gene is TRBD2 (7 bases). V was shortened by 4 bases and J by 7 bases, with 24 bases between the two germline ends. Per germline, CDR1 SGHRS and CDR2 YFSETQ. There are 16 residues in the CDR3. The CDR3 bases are TGCGCCAGCAGCCCGGGCGGGGGAGGGCTGAGGGGGGAGCAGTACTTC. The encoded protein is CASSPGGGGLRGEQYF.

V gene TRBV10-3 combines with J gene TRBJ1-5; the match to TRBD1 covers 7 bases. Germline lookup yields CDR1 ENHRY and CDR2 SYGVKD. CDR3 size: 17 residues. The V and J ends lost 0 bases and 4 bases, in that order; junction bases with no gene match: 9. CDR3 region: CAISESATGRQNQPQHF. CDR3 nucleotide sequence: TGTGCCATCAGTGAGTCAGCGACAGGGCGACAAAATCAGCCCCAGCATTTT.

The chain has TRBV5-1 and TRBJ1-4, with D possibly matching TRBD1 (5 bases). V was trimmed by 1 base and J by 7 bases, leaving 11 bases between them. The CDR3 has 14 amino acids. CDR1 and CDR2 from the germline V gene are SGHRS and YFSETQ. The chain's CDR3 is CASSLTQGGEKLFF. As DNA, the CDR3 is TGCGCCAGCAGCTTGACCCAGGGTGGTGAAAAACTGTTTTTT.